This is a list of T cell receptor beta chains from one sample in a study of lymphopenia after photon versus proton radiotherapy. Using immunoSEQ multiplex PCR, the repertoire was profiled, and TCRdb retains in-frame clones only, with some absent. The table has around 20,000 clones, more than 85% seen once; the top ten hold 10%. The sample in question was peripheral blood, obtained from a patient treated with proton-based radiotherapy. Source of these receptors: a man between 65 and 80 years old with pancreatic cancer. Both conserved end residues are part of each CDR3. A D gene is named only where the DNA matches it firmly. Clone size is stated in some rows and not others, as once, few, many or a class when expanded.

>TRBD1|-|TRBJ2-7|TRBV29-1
TGCAGCGTAATGGGACAGGGATACGAGCAGTACTTC
CSVMGQGYEQYF
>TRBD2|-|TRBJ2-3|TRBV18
TGTGCCAGCTCACCGCTTAGCGGGAGTCCAGATACGCAGTATTTT
CASSPLSGSPDTQYF
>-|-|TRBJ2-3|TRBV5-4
TGTGCCAGCAGCTTACAAGGTGTTGGGGCAGATACGCAGTATTTT
CASSLQGVGADTQYF
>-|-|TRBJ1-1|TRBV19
TGTGCCAGTAGCCGCCCGATGAACACTGAAGCTTTCTTT
CASSRPMNTEAFF
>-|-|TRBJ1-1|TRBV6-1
TGTGCCAGCGGCGATCCTGGGACTGAAGCTTTCTTT
CASGDPGTEAFF
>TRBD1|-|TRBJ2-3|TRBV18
TGTGCCAGCTCACCAGGGACAGGGAGGACAGATACGCAGTATTTT
CASSPGTGRTDTQYF
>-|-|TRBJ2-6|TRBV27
TGTGCCAGCAGTTTATCCGTGTCTGGGGCCAACGTCCTGACTTTC
CASSLSVSGANVLTF
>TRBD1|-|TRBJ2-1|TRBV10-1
TGCGCCAGCAGCCCTCGGCAGGGGGCGCGCCAGCAGTTCTTC
CASSPRQGARQQFF
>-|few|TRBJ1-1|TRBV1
TGCACCAGCAGCCGGGGACAGGATCAAGCTTTCTTT
CTSSRGQDQAFF
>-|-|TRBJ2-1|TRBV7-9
TGTGCCAGCAGCCCCTCCAGGGGGGGATCCTACAATGAGCAGTTCTTC
CASSPSRGGSYNEQFF
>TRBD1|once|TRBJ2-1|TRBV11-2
TGTGCCAGCAGCGTCTCCGGGACAGGGCTGAATGAGCAGTTCTTC
CASSVSGTGLNEQFF
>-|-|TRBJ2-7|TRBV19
TGTGCCAGTAGTATAGCGAGGGGTGAGGACGAGCAGTACTTC
CASSIARGEDEQYF
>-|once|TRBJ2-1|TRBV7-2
TGTGCCAGCAGCTCATCCTCGACTAGAGTCAATGAGCAGTTCTTC
CASSSSSTRVNEQFF
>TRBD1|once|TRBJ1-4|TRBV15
TGTGCCACCAGCAGAGACTCGCCGGGACAGGGGCCATCATGG
CATSRDSPGQGPSW
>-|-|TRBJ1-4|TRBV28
TGTGCCAGCAGTTTATCTGGCCCTCGGGAAAAACTGTTTTTT
CASSLSGPREKLFF
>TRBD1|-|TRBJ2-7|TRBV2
TGTGCCAGCACCGGGACAGGGTTCTTCTCCTACGAGCAGTACTTC
CASTGTGFFSYEQYF
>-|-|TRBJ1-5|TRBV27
TGTGCCAGCAGTCCTGCGGTGGATCAGCCCCAGCATTTT
CASSPAVDQPQHF
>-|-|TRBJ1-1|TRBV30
TGTGCCTGGAGGAGTCAGGGGCTGACTGCTATTGAAGCTTTCTTT
CAWRSQGLTAIEAFF
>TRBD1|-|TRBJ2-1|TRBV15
TGTGCCACCGCCGGTGACAGGGTCTATTTTAATGAGCAGTTCTTC
CATAGDRVYFNEQFF
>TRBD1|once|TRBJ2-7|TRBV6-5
TGTGCCAGCAGCTCGGGACAGGGGATCAACGAGCAGTACTTC
CASSSGQGINEQYF
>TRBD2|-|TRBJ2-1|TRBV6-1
TGTGCCAGCAGTGCCCTAGGACTAGTGCAAACTAATGAGCAGTTCTTC
CASSALGLVQTNEQFF
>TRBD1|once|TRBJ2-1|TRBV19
TGTGCCAGTAGTATCCGGACAGGGAACTATGAGCAGTTCTTC
CASSIRTGNYEQFF
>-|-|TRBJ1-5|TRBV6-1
TGTGCCAGCAGCGGCCCCTACAATCAGCCCCAGCATTTT
CASSGPYNQPQHF
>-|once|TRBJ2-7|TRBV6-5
TGTGCCAGCAGTTATGGGCAGGGCCCCAACGAGCAGTACTTC
CASSYGQGPNEQYF
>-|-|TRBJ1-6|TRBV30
TGTGCCTGGAGTGTACTTCTGGAATATAATTCACCCCTCCACTTT
CAWSVLLEYNSPLHF
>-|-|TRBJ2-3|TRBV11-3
TGTGCCAGCAGCATCCTTGGAGCCACAGATACGCAGTATTTT
CASSILGATDTQYF
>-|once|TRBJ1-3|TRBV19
TGTGCCAGTACCCCCACAGGTTTCTCTGGAAACACCATATATTTT
CASTPTGFSGNTIYF
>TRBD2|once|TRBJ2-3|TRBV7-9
TGTGCCAGCAGCTCCGGACTAGCGGGAGGTGGAAGGTGGGATACGCAGTATTTT
CASSSGLAGGGRWDTQYF
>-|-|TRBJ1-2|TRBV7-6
TGTGCCAGCAGCTTAGCTGGGGGTTTCGGTTATGGCTACACCTTC
CASSLAGGFGYGYTF
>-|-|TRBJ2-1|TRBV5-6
TGTGCCAGCAGCCCTAGTGGGATTTACAATGAGCAGTTCTTC
CASSPSGIYNEQFF
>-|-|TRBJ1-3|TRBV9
TGTGCCAGCAGCACCGGGGGGGGAACTGGAAACACCATATATTTT
CASSTGGGTGNTIYF
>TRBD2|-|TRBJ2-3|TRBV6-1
TGTGCCAGCATTGTGGCGGGGGAGGCAGATACGCAGTATTTT
CASIVAGEADTQYF
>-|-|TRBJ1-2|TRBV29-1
TGCAGCGGAGGGGCACTCGGCTATGGCTACACCTTC
CSGGALGYGYTF
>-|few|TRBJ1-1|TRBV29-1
TGCAGCGTACTGCTACAGGGTATAGCTGAAGCTTTCTTT
CSVLLQGIAEAFF
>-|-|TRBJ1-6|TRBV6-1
TGTGCCAGCAATGTTGCGTCGGGGGCGTCACCCCTCCACTTT
CASNVASGASPLHF
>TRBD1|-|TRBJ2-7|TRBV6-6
TGTGCCAGCAGCTCAGACAGGGGGCGTGATCAGTACTTC
CASSSDRGRDQYF
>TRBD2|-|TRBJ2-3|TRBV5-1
TGCGCCAGCAGCACCGGGACTAGTGGCGCAGATACGCAGTATTTT
CASSTGTSGADTQYF
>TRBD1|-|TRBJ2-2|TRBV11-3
TGTGCCAGCACCACCCCGGGACAGGGGGCGACCGGGGAGCTGTTTTTT
CASTTPGQGATGELFF
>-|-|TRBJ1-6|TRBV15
TGTGCCACCAGCAGAGATCCCGCGGCCTATAATTCACCCCTCCACTTT
CATSRDPAAYNSPLHF
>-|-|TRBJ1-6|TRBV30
TGTGCCTGGAGTGAGGATCAGACACCTGCCCACTTT
CAWSEDQTPAHF
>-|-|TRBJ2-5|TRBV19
TGTGCCAGTAGTAACGACAGAGAAGAGACCCAGTACTTC
CASSNDREETQYF
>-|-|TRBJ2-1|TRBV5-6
TGTGCCAGCAGCCGGAGATTGCCCAATGAGCAGTTCTTC
CASSRRLPNEQFF
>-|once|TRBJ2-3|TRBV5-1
TGCGCCAGCAGCTTGGCAGGGCGGATAGATACGCAGTATTTT
CASSLAGRIDTQYF
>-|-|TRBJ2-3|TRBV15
TGTGCCACCAGCAGAGATCGGGCGACAGGACCAAAGATTGGTACGCAGTATTTT
CATSRDRATGPKIGTQYF
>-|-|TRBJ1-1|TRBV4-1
TGCGCCAGCAGCGCCCCGACCGGGGGCACTGAAGCTTTCTTT
CASSAPTGGTEAFF
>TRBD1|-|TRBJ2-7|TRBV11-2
TGTGCCAGCAGCTTAGAACAGGGGCTCCGCGAGCAGTACTTC
CASSLEQGLREQYF
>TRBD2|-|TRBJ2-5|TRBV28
TGTGCCAGCAGTTTAGCGGGAGCGTACCAAGAGACCCAGTACTTC
CASSLAGAYQETQYF
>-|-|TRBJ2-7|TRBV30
TGTGCCTGGAGGTACCGTACAGCCTCCTACGAGCAGTACTTC
CAWRYRTASYEQYF
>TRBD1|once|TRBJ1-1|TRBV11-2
TGTGCCAGCAGCCGTGACCTCAGGGGGGAGAACACTGAAGCTTTCTTT
CASSRDLRGENTEAFF
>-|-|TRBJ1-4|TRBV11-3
TGTGCCAGCAGCACCCCAGGTTCCGAAAGACTGTTTTTT
CASSTPGSERLFF
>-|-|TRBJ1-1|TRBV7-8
TGTGCCAGCAGCCTCACGGACGGCCCCAACACTGAAGCTTTCTTT
CASSLTDGPNTEAFF